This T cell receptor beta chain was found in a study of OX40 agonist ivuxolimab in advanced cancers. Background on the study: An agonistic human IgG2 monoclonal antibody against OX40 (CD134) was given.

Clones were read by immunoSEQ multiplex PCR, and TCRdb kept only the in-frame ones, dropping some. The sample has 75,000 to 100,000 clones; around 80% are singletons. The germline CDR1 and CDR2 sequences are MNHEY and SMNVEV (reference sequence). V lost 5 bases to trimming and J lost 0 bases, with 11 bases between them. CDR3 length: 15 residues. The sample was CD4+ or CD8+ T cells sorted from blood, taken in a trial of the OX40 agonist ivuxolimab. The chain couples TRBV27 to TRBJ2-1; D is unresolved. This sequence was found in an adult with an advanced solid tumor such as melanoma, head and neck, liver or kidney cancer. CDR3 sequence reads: CASSPSWSSYNEQFF. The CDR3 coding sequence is TGTGCCAGCAGTCCGTCTTGGAGCTCCTACAATGAGCAGTTCTTC.